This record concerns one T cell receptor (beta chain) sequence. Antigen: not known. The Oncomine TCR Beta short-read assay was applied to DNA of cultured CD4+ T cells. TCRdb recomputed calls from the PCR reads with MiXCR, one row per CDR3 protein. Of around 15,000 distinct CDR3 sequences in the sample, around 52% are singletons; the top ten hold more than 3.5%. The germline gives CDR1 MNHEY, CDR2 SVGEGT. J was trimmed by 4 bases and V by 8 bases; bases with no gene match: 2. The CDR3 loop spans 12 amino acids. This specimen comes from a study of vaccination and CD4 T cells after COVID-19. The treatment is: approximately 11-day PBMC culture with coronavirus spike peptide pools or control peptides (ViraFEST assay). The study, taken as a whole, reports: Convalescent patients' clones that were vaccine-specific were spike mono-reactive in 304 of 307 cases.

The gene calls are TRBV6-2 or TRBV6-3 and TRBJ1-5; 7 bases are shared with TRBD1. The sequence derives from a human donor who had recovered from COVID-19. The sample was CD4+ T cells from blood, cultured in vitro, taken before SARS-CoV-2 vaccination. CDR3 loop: CASGTANQPQHF. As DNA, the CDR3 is TGTGCCAGCGGGACAGCTAATCAGCCCCAGCATTTT.